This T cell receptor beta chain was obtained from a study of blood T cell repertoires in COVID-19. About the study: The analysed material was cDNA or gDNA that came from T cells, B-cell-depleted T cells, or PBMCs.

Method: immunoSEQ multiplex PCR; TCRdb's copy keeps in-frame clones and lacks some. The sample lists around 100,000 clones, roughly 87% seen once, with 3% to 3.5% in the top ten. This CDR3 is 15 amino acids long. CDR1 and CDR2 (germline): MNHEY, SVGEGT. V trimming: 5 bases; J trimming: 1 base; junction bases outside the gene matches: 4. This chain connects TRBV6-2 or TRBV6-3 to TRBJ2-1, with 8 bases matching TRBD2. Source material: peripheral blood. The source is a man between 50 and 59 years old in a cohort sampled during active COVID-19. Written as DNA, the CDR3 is TGTGCCAGCAGTACCGGGGGGGCTTCCTACAATGAGCAGTTCTTC. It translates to CASSTGGASYNEQFF.